This T cell receptor beta chain was recorded in a study of shared T cell receptors in the human thymus. TCRdb's copy holds only in-frame clones and misses some; the assay was immunoSEQ multiplex PCR. Of roughly 550,000 clones listed, about 84% are singletons. The germline gives CDR1 SGHRS, CDR2 YFSETQ. Between the trimmed V and J ends, which lost 3 bases and 6 bases, there was a span of 11 bases. The CDR3 runs 13 residues. In addition, the sample was reused for a study of human thymus T cells.

The chain combines TRBV5-1 with TRBJ2-3; tentatively, D is TRBD2 (5 bases). The clonotype originates from a boy younger than two with a congenital heart defect. The source material was thymocytes. The CDR3 DNA reads TGCGCCAGCAGCTGGACTTCATCGGATACGCAGTATTTT. This sequence encodes CASSWTSSDTQYF.